This entry lists 29 T cell receptor beta chains sequenced from one sample in a study of cytomegalovirus exposure and HLA in healthy donors. The data were produced by immunoSEQ multiplex PCR, yet TCRdb's version contains in-frame clones alone and is incomplete. The sample carries about 190,000 clones, about 82% recorded once. Sample: PBMCs. These receptors came from a woman aged 18-29 years in good health and CMV-seronegative.

V gene TRBV18 combines with J gene TRBJ2-7; 10 nucleotides match TRBD2. Germline assignment: CDR1 KGHSH and CDR2 LQKENI. CDR3 length: 14 amino acids. V lost 6 bases, J lost 1 base, and 3 bases stayed unmatched. CDR3 region: CASSQTSGSYEQYF. In DNA, the CDR3 is TGTGCCAGCTCCCAGACTAGCGGGTCCTACGAGCAGTACTTC.

The chain has TRBV7-3 and TRBJ2-3; TRBD2 is a possible D gene (6 bases). Trimming took off 0 bases at V and 5 bases at J, with 9 bases between the two ends. CDR1 SGHTA and CDR2 FQGTGA come from the germline V gene. The CDR3 runs to 14 residues. Here the CDR3 reads CASSLTGGKDTQYF. The CDR3 region has the DNA TGTGCCAGCAGCTTAACGGGGGGAAAAGATACGCAGTATTTT.

The CDR3 coding sequence is TGTGCCAGTAAGGTCCGCGGGTCATATGGCTACACCTTC. Protein sequence: CASKVRGSYGYTF. J is TRBJ1-2 and V is TRBV19, with no clear D. CDR1 and CDR2 from the germline V gene are LNHDA and SQIVND (reference sequence). Trimming shortened V by 7 bases and J by 5 bases, and 14 bases separated the two germline ends. The CDR3 is 13 residues long.

This clone was seen once. CDR3 sequence (DNA): TGTGCCAGCAGCTTAGAAGGGACAGGCTTCTACGAGCAGTACTTC. Its translation is CASSLEGTGFYEQYF. The chain joins TRBV7-8 to TRBJ2-7, with 8 bases aligning to TRBD1. The CDR3 is made up of 15 amino acids. Trimming removed 1 base from V and 3 bases from J; junction bases left unmatched: 5. From germline, CDR1 is SGHVS and CDR2 FQNEAQ.

V usage is TRBV28 and J usage is TRBJ2-2, with 11 nucleotides matching TRBD2. The CDR3 length is 17 residues. The germline gives CDR1 MDHEN, CDR2 SYDVKM. Trimming took 6 bases from V and 0 from J; bases not matched to a gene: 6. The CDR3 nucleotides read TGTGCCAGCAGATCCCGTAGCGGGGGGGCGAACACCGGGGAGCTGTTTTTT. Translation: CASRSRSGGANTGELFF.

V and J are TRBV27 and TRBJ2-2, with 8 bases lining up with TRBD1. The CDR3 contains 15 residues. V shed 5 bases, J shed 3 bases, and the junction held 5 bases outside the gene matches. Germline assignment: CDR1 MNHEY and CDR2 SMNVEV (reference sequence). The chain's CDR3 is CASSPQGADTGELFF. The CDR3 bases are TGTGCCAGCAGTCCCCAGGGGGCGGACACCGGGGAGCTGTTTTTT.

CDR3 loop: CAISESSTAYEQYF. The CDR3 DNA is TGTGCCATCAGTGAGTCAAGCACAGCCTACGAGCAGTACTTC. This chain joins TRBV10-3 and TRBJ2-7; D is ambiguous. This CDR3 region has 14 residues. Germline-derived CDR1 and CDR2 are ENHRY and SYGVKD. The germline V and J ends were trimmed by 0 bases and 2 bases, with 8 bases remaining between them.

The rearrangement uses TRBV11-2 and TRBJ1-5; a possible D gene is TRBD1 (5 bases). V shed 0 bases and J shed 4 bases, with 10 bases lying between them. The CDR3 is 15 residues long. Germline V gives CDR1 SGHAT, CDR2 FQNNGV. The CDR3 region is CASSLDRAGNQPQHF. The CDR3 DNA sequence: TGTGCCAGCAGCTTAGACAGGGCTGGAAATCAGCCCCAGCATTTT.

V and J are TRBV18 and TRBJ2-3, with 10 positions matching TRBD1. With 1 base clipped from V and 3 bases from J, the junction kept 1 base outside the gene matches. The CDR3 extends over 15 amino acids. Looked up from germline, CDR1 is KGHSH and CDR2 is LQKENI. CDR3 DNA sequence: TGTGCCAGCTCACCACTGGGACAGGGGACAGATACGCAGTATTTT. This translates into CASSPLGQGTDTQYF.

J is TRBJ2-5 and V is TRBV30; D not resolved. The CDR3 contains 12 residues. The V gene's germline CDR1 is GTSNPN and CDR2 SVGIG (reference sequence). Trimming removed 2 bases from V and 5 bases from J, with 9 bases in between. The CDR3 coding sequence is TGTGCCTGGAGTTTGGCCTGGGAGACCCAGTACTTC. This gives the protein CAWSLAWETQYF.

The chain is built from TRBV10-3 and TRBJ1-1; D is unclear. This CDR3 region has 13 residues. Between the trimmed V and J ends, which lost 3 bases and 0 bases, there was a span of 5 bases. CDR1 is ENHRY, CDR2 SYGVKD, per germline. The CDR3 nucleotides are TGTGCCATCAGTGATTCCGTGAACACTGAAGCTTTCTTT. Encoded protein: CAISDSVNTEAFF.

The chain combines TRBV15 with TRBJ2-2; 7 bases align to TRBD1. CDR1 and CDR2 (germline): LNHNV, YYDKDF (reference sequence). V gave up 9 bases and J gave up 7 bases; unmatched junction bases: 14. The CDR3 contains 15 residues. The CDR3 sequence: CATLRDRVMGGELFF. CDR3 DNA: TGTGCCACTTTGCGAGACAGGGTGATGGGCGGGGAGCTGTTTTTT.

J is TRBJ2-5 and V is TRBV6-5; D is perhaps TRBD2 (5 bases). V lost 2 bases to trimming and J lost 5 bases, with 18 bases between them. CDR1 MNHEY and CDR2 SVGAGI come from the germline V gene. The CDR3 spans 16 residues. The CDR3 DNA reads as TGTGCCAGCAGTTACGGAACAACTAGGGCCGGGGAGACCCAGTACTTC. It specifies CASSYGTTRAGETQYF.

The chain combines TRBV6-1 with TRBJ2-1, with TRBD1 matching 10 bases. The CDR3 is 19 residues long. V shed 4 bases, J shed 9 bases, and the junction held 21 bases outside the gene matches. Per germline, CDR1 MNHNS and CDR2 SASEGT. This CDR3 is CASSASRDPRDRGSIEQFF. The CDR3 DNA reads as TGTGCCAGCAGTGCCAGTAGAGACCCCCGGGACAGGGGCAGCATTGAGCAGTTCTTC.

The chain carries TRBV19 and TRBJ2-5, with a tentative D call TRBD2 (5 bases). Germline CDR1 reads LNHDA; CDR2 reads SQIVND (reference sequence). Trimming cost V 8 bases and J 1 base, with 14 bases left between them. The CDR3 has 14 residues. The CDR3 spells CASGPLGIQETQYF. CDR3 bases: TGTGCCAGTGGCCCCCTCGGGATCCAAGAGACCCAGTACTTC.

This chain links TRBV18 with TRBJ1-5; 10 nucleotides align to TRBD1. CDR1 KGHSH and CDR2 LQKENI come from the germline V gene. The CDR3 is 17 residues long. Unmatched junction bases numbered 10, after V lost 4 bases and J lost 4 bases. This CDR3 is CASSRTGTGVGNQPQHF. The CDR3 nucleotides read TGTGCCAGCTCACGAACCGGGACAGGGGTAGGTAATCAGCCCCAGCATTTT.

The chain is built from TRBV11-3 and TRBJ1-2, with D possibly matching TRBD1 (6 bases). The V gene's germline CDR1 is SGHNT and CDR2 YENEEA. The CDR3 length is 15 residues. V shed 1 base and J shed 2 bases, with 11 bases lying between them. CDR3 DNA: TGTGCCAGCAGCTTAGCCGGGACACTCAACTATGGCTACACCTTC. Its protein is CASSLAGTLNYGYTF.

The CDR3 reads CASSERQGRETQYF. The CDR3 DNA is TGTGCCAGCAGCGAACGACAGGGTAGGGAGACCCAGTACTTC. The chain is built from TRBV5-6 and TRBJ2-5, with 7 bases matching TRBD1. Per germline, CDR1 SGHDT and CDR2 YYEEEE. The CDR3 totals 14 residues. Germline trimming cut 4 bases from V and 5 bases from J; bases unmatched to any gene: 8.

The sample holds a few counts of this clone. The CDR3 nucleotides are TGCACCAGCAGCCAGGAACTAGCCGAAGATACGCAGTATTTT. It translates to CTSSQELAEDTQYF. This rearrangement joins TRBV1 to TRBJ2-3; TRBD2 is taken as the D call from the table, unchecked against the DNA. TRBV1 has pseudogene status. The CDR3 covers 14 residues.

The CDR3 spells CASRRRTPSYEQYF. In DNA, the CDR3 is TGTGCCAGTCGAAGAAGGACTCCTTCCTACGAGCAGTACTTC. This sequence joins TRBV6-5 and TRBJ2-7, with D possibly being TRBD2 (5 bases). Germline assignment: CDR1 MNHEY and CDR2 SVGAGI. The CDR3 length is 14 residues. Trimming took 9 bases from V and 1 from J, leaving 16 bases between them.

The sample holds a few counts of this clone. This chain's CDR3 is CASSDTTSGYTF. The CDR3 region has the DNA TGTGCCAGCAGTGACACAACCAGTGGCTACACCTTC. The chain carries TRBV6-1 and TRBJ1-2; D is undetermined. The CDR3 length is 12 residues. Germline CDR1 and CDR2: MNHNS and SASEGT. V was cut by 3 bases and J by 7 bases, with 9 bases left in between.

J is TRBJ1-6 and V is TRBV4-1; D is unresolved. The V end lost 0 bases, the J end lost 0 bases, and 12 bases lay between the germline ends. The CDR3 contains 18 residues. Germline CDR1 is MGHRA and CDR2 is YSYEKL. The CDR3 DNA reads as TGCGCCAGCAGCCAAGATGGCGACATGAGCTCCTATAATTCACCCCTCCACTTT. Translated: CASSQDGDMSSYNSPLHF.

This chain links TRBV5-1 with TRBJ2-1; 16 nucleotides match TRBD2. The junction had 10 bases not matched to a gene; V was cut back by 4 bases and J by 6 bases. The CDR3 covers 18 residues. Germline CDR1 is SGHRS and CDR2 is YFSETQ. The CDR3 DNA reads TGCGCCAGCAGCCCCCACCCGGGACTAGCGGGAGGGCTCAATGAGCAGTTCTTC. Translation gives CASSPHPGLAGGLNEQFF.

V gene TRBV30 combines with J gene TRBJ2-3, with 10 bases fitting TRBD2. This CDR3 spans 18 amino acids. Losses at the gene ends were 4 bases for V and 1 base for J; bases not matched to a gene: 14. Germline V gene lookup returns CDR1 GTSNPN and CDR2 SVGIG (reference sequence). The CDR3 nucleotides are TGTGCCTGGATTCGGCCAGCGGGGGGGGTATTCGGCACAGATACGCAGTATTTT. Its protein is CAWIRPAGGVFGTDTQYF.

The chain recombines TRBV7-9 with TRBJ1-2; TRBD1 might be the D (5 bases). Trimming removed 0 bases at V and 0 bases at J, with 11 bases between. Germline V gene data show CDR1 as SEHNR and CDR2 as FQNEAQ (reference sequence). The CDR3 contains 16 residues. The CDR3 nucleotides read TGTGCCAGCAGCTTAGCCGGGCAGGGAACTAACTATGGCTACACCTTC. Translation gives CASSLAGQGTNYGYTF.

The chain uses TRBV7-9 and TRBJ2-2, with 9 bases fitting TRBD1. V lost 1 base and J lost 3; bases outside the gene matches: 3. CDR1 and CDR2 (germline): SEHNR, FQNEAQ (reference sequence). This CDR3 has 16 residues. The CDR3 protein is CASSLVWTGDTGELFF. In DNA, the CDR3 is TGTGCCAGCAGCTTAGTGTGGACAGGGGACACCGGGGAGCTGTTTTTT.

The chain joins TRBV29-1 to TRBJ2-6; D ambiguous. The CDR3 length is 15 residues. The germline V and J ends were trimmed by 2 bases and 1 base, with 9 bases remaining between them. The germline gives CDR1 SQVTM, CDR2 ANQGSEA. CDR3 DNA: TGCAGCGTTGAAAGCCGCCAATCTGGGGCCAACGTCCTGACTTTC. Its protein product is CSVESRQSGANVLTF.

The chain carries TRBV6-1 and TRBJ2-1; 7 positions agree with TRBD1. V was pared by 7 bases and J by 7 bases, with 13 bases of the junction left unmatched. The CDR3 covers 15 residues. Germline V gives CDR1 MNHNS, CDR2 SASEGT. DNA of the CDR3: TGTGCCAGCATATGGGACAGTCGCAGGGGAAATGAGCAGTTCTTC. Amino acid sequence: CASIWDSRRGNEQFF.

This chain's CDR3 is CASSFKWIGGAFF. The CDR3 region has the DNA TGTGCCAGCAGCTTCAAGTGGATCGGGGGGGCTTTCTTT. The gene calls are TRBV5-6 and TRBJ1-1, with TRBD1 as a possible D gene (5 bases). The germline V gene has CDR1 SGHDT and CDR2 YYEEEE. The length of the CDR3 is 13 residues. V shed 2 bases and J shed 11 bases, with 16 bases lying between them.